These 8 T cell receptor beta chains originate from one sample sequenced in a study of T cells after yellow fever vaccination. TCRdb ran MiXCR on the 5' RACE reads and lists one entry per CDR3 protein. The table records 350,000 to 450,000 distinct CDR3 sequences, approximately 5.7% of them present only once. The source was PBMCs, collected 5 days after the yellow fever booster vaccination. Every receptor here comes from a young man who received the YFV17D yellow fever vaccine.

The rearrangement uses TRBV5-1 and TRBJ2-5; D possibly corresponds to TRBD1 (5 bases). Trimming took off 4 bases at V and 7 bases at J, with 17 bases between the two ends. Germline lookup yields CDR1 SGHRS and CDR2 YFSETQ. CDR3 length: 14 residues. DNA of the CDR3: TGCGCCAGCAGCCCCCCAGGGTGGGAAGGGACCCAGTACTTC. Its translation: CASSPPGWEGTQYF.

The chain combines TRBV6-2 or TRBV6-3 with TRBJ1-2; no definite D call. This CDR3 is built from 12 residues. Germline V CDR1 and CDR2: MNHEY, SVGEGT. The CDR3 loop is CSSRGESYGYTF. The CDR3 nucleotides are TGTTCCTCACGGGGAGAGAGCTATGGCTACACCTTC.

This clonotype came up a few times. The chain recombines TRBV19 with TRBJ2-7; D is possibly TRBD1 (5 bases). The germline V gene encodes CDR1 LNHDA and CDR2 SQIVND (reference sequence). This CDR3 has 13 residues. The V end lost 4 bases, the J end lost 2 bases, and 9 bases lay between the germline ends. CDR3 region: CASSTLDTYEQYF. The DNA of the CDR3 is TGTGCCAGTAGTACTCTGGACACCTACGAGCAGTACTTC.

In its sample, this clonotype was seen many times. The chain links TRBV12-3 or TRBV12-4 to TRBJ1-1, with TRBD1 as a possible D gene (5 bases). The V end lost 6 bases, the J end lost 1 base, and 12 bases lay between the germline ends. This CDR3 region has 14 residues. The CDR3 coding sequence is TGTGCCAGCAGGCTGGACAAGCCGAACACTGAAGCTTTCTTT. Translation: CASRLDKPNTEAFF.

The chain employs TRBV7-9 and TRBJ1-6; the D is unclear. The CDR3 is 13 residues long. CDR1 is SEHNR and CDR2 is FQNEAQ in the germline V gene (reference sequence). Between the trimmed V and J ends, which lost 4 bases and 13 bases, there was a span of 14 bases. CDR3 loop: CASSSGAFLPLHF. The CDR3, as DNA: TGTGCCAGCAGCTCTGGTGCGTTCCTTCCCCTCCACTTT.

J is TRBJ2-5 and V is TRBV20-1; 7 nucleotides agree with TRBD2. Germline V gene lookup returns CDR1 DFQATT and CDR2 SNEGSKA (reference sequence). V was pared by 3 bases and J by 2 bases, with 9 bases of the junction left unmatched. There are 15 residues in the CDR3. This chain's CDR3 is CSASTLPGLQETQYF. The CDR3 nucleotides are TGCAGTGCTAGTACACTCCCGGGACTACAAGAGACCCAGTACTTC.

This clonotype appeared many times. The J gene is TRBJ1-2, the V gene TRBV28, with D unresolved. This CDR3 comprises 12 residues. CDR1 MDHEN and CDR2 SYDVKM come from the germline V gene. V was pared by 7 bases and J by 4 bases, with 10 bases between. The CDR3 reads CASNYGAYGYTF. CDR3 sequence (DNA): TGTGCCAGCAATTATGGTGCCTATGGCTACACCTTC.

The J gene is TRBJ2-3, the V gene TRBV5-6; 8 nucleotides align to TRBD1. Trimming at V came to 0 bases and at J to 5 bases, leaving 8 bases not matched to a gene. Germline assignment: CDR1 SGHDT and CDR2 YYEEEE. The CDR3 runs to 16 residues. The CDR3 DNA reads TGTGCCAGCAGCTTGGAGGTCAGGGGGCCCGTAGATACGCAGTATTTT. Translating gives CASSLEVRGPVDTQYF.